These T cell receptor beta chains were read from a single sample in a study of metastatic and nonmetastatic thyroid tumors. TCRdb ran MiXCR on the PCR reads. Altogether around 28,000 clones are present, roughly 3.5% being singletons, with the ten largest covering 3% to 3.5%. Sequences were obtained from blood. These receptors all stem from a male donor with papillary thyroid cancer or a benign thyroid nodule (not recorded which). Some clones in this sample may be carry-over from other donors' samples. CDR3s include the opening cysteine and the closing phenylalanine or tryptophan. The D gene is left open where the match is weak. Clone size is stated in some rows and not others, as once, few, many or a class when expanded.

clone_size: NA
d_call: TRBD2
j_call: TRBJ2-3
v_call: TRBV11-2
cdr3_nt: TGTGCCAGCAGCTTAAGCTTGTCGGGAGGAAATTCGGCAGATACGCAGTATTTT
cdr3_aa: CASSLSLSGGNSADTQYF

clone_size: many
d_call: TRBD2
j_call: TRBJ2-1
v_call: TRBV14
cdr3_nt: TGTGCCAGCAGCCCGGGAGGTGGTGAGCAGTTCTTC
cdr3_aa: CASSPGGGEQFF

clone_size: few
d_call: NA
j_call: TRBJ1-6
v_call: TRBV6-1
cdr3_nt: TGTGCCAGCAGTGAAGCGAGGGCAAAGGGTTCACCCCTCCACTTT
cdr3_aa: CASSEARAKGSPLHF

clone_size: NA
d_call: TRBD1
j_call: TRBJ2-2
v_call: TRBV24-1
cdr3_nt: TGTGGAATAGGGGGCCCATCTAACACCGGGGAGCCGTTTTTT
cdr3_aa: CGIGGPSNTGEPFF

clone_size: many
d_call: NA
j_call: TRBJ2-1
v_call: TRBV24-1
cdr3_nt: TGTGCCACCAGTGATTTCAAGGGCGGGTACAGTGAGCAGTTCTTC
cdr3_aa: CATSDFKGGYSEQFF

clone_size: NA
d_call: NA
j_call: TRBJ2-5
v_call: TRBV28
cdr3_nt: TGTGCCAGCAGTGTCGGACTATTTAAAGCAGTGGGGACCCAGTACTTC
cdr3_aa: CASSVGLFKAVGTQYF

clone_size: NA
d_call: NA
j_call: TRBJ1-5
v_call: TRBV15
cdr3_nt: TGTGCCACCAGCAGAGATCCCGGGCGGCCCAATCAGCCCCAGCATTTT
cdr3_aa: CATSRDPGRPNQPQHF

clone_size: few
d_call: NA
j_call: TRBJ2-7
v_call: TRBV20-1
cdr3_nt: TGCAGTGCTAGATCCGGGCTTACATACAAGCAGTACTTC
cdr3_aa: CSARSGLTYKQYF

clone_size: NA
d_call: NA
j_call: TRBJ1-1
v_call: TRBV6-5
cdr3_nt: TGTGCCAGCAGTTACGAGGGGAGGATGAACACTGAAGCTTTCTTT
cdr3_aa: CASSYEGRMNTEAFF

clone_size: few
d_call: NA
j_call: TRBJ2-4
v_call: TRBV14
cdr3_nt: TGTGCCAGCAGCCAAGACATCGACAAAAACATTCAGTACTTC
cdr3_aa: CASSQDIDKNIQYF

clone_size: few
d_call: NA
j_call: TRBJ1-2
v_call: TRBV6-2/TRBV6-3
cdr3_nt: TGTGCCAGCAGTTACTCCCAAGACAGGCCGTATGGCTACACCTTC
cdr3_aa: CASSYSQDRPYGYTF

clone_size: few
d_call: TRBD1
j_call: TRBJ1-1
v_call: TRBV5-1
cdr3_nt: TGCGCCAGCAACAGGGACAGATTGAACACTGAAGCTTTCTTT
cdr3_aa: CASNRDRLNTEAFF

clone_size: few
d_call: TRBD2
j_call: TRBJ2-7
v_call: TRBV10-1
cdr3_nt: TGCGCCAGCAGTGGGCTAGCGGGGGGTGAGCAGTACTTC
cdr3_aa: CASSGLAGGEQYF

clone_size: many
d_call: NA
j_call: TRBJ1-4
v_call: TRBV20-1
cdr3_nt: TGCAGTGCTAGAGTGGAGGGTGGTAATGAAAAACTGTTTTTT
cdr3_aa: CSARVEGGNEKLFF

clone_size: many
d_call: NA
j_call: TRBJ2-2
v_call: TRBV28
cdr3_nt: TGTGCCAGCAGTTTAAGGAACACCGGGGAGCTGCTTTTT
cdr3_aa: CASSLRNTGELLF

clone_size: NA
d_call: NA
j_call: TRBJ1-2
v_call: TRBV12-3/TRBV12-4
cdr3_nt: TGTGCCAGCAGCGACGACAGTGTCTATGGCTACACCTTC
cdr3_aa: CASSDDSVYGYTF

clone_size: once
d_call: NA
j_call: TRBJ2-5
v_call: TRBV9
cdr3_nt: TGTGCCAGAAGCGCCTTAGCGGAACAAGAGACCCAGTACTTC
cdr3_aa: CARSALAEQETQYF

clone_size: many
d_call: NA
j_call: TRBJ2-5
v_call: TRBV7-3
cdr3_nt: TGTGCCAGCAGCTCCGGAGAGACCCAGTACTTC
cdr3_aa: CASSSGETQYF

clone_size: NA
d_call: NA
j_call: TRBJ2-6
v_call: TRBV24-1
cdr3_nt: TGTGCCACCAGTGAGCCGGTAGCTGGGGGGGCCAACGTCCTGACTTTC
cdr3_aa: CATSEPVAGGANVLTF

clone_size: NA
d_call: TRBD2
j_call: TRBJ2-1
v_call: TRBV7-9
cdr3_nt: TGTGCCAGCACCCCGCTTTCTGAGCGGGAGGGTGAGCAGTTCTTC
cdr3_aa: CASTPLSEREGEQFF

clone_size: NA
d_call: NA
j_call: TRBJ2-7
v_call: TRBV19
cdr3_nt: TGTGCCAGCAGGAAAGGATACGAGCAGTACTTC
cdr3_aa: CASRKGYEQYF

clone_size: large
d_call: NA
j_call: TRBJ1-2
v_call: TRBV6-2/TRBV6-3
cdr3_nt: TGTGCCAGCAGGGATGGACAGCGCTATGGCTACACCTTC
cdr3_aa: CASRDGQRYGYTF

clone_size: many
d_call: TRBD2
j_call: TRBJ2-4
v_call: TRBV20-1
cdr3_nt: TGCAGTGCTACACCCACTAGCGGGAGAACGGCCAAAAACATTCAGTACTTC
cdr3_aa: CSATPTSGRTAKNIQYF

clone_size: NA
d_call: NA
j_call: TRBJ2-7
v_call: TRBV7-8
cdr3_nt: TGTGCCAGCAGCTTAGGCAGGGAACGCGAGCAGTACTTC
cdr3_aa: CASSLGREREQYF

clone_size: few
d_call: NA
j_call: TRBJ2-1
v_call: TRBV7-7
cdr3_nt: TGTGCTAGCAGCTGGGGGGGGCCCTACAATGAGCAGTTCTTC
cdr3_aa: CASSWGGPYNEQFF

clone_size: medium-sized
d_call: NA
j_call: TRBJ2-3
v_call: TRBV12-3/TRBV12-4
cdr3_nt: TGTGCCAGCAGTCCTCCGGAGGAGAGAGATACGCAGTATTTT
cdr3_aa: CASSPPEERDTQYF

clone_size: NA
d_call: NA
j_call: TRBJ1-2
v_call: TRBV27
cdr3_nt: TGTGCCAGCAGTTTATCTCCAGGGCGGGCTAACTATGGCTACACCTTC
cdr3_aa: CASSLSPGRANYGYTF

clone_size: many
d_call: TRBD2
j_call: TRBJ2-5
v_call: TRBV27
cdr3_nt: TGTGCCAGCAGGGGACGCACTAGCGATATTGGGACCCAGTACTTC
cdr3_aa: CASRGRTSDIGTQYF

clone_size: few
d_call: NA
j_call: TRBJ2-3
v_call: TRBV12-5
cdr3_nt: TGTGTTAGTGGTTCCGGGACACATACGCAGTATTTT
cdr3_aa: CVSGSGTHTQYF

clone_size: NA
d_call: TRBD1
j_call: TRBJ1-1
v_call: TRBV6-2/TRBV6-3
cdr3_nt: TGTGCCAGCAGTCCTCAGGGACAGGGAGCAGCTGAAGCTTTCTTT
cdr3_aa: CASSPQGQGAAEAFF

clone_size: medium-sized
d_call: NA
j_call: TRBJ2-7
v_call: TRBV6-1
cdr3_nt: TGTGCCAGCACTAAGGACGGCTCCTACGAGCAGTACTTC
cdr3_aa: CASTKDGSYEQYF

clone_size: many
d_call: TRBD1
j_call: TRBJ2-5
v_call: TRBV5-6
cdr3_nt: TGTGCCAGCAGCTTGTGGGTAGGGACAGGGGGCGCGGGGACCCAGTACTTC
cdr3_aa: CASSLWVGTGGAGTQYF

clone_size: few
d_call: TRBD1
j_call: TRBJ1-1
v_call: TRBV16
cdr3_nt: TGTGCCAGCAGCCCCAGGGGGCGGATGAACACTGAAGCTTTCTTT
cdr3_aa: CASSPRGRMNTEAFF

clone_size: many
d_call: NA
j_call: TRBJ2-7
v_call: TRBV7-2
cdr3_nt: TGTGCCAGCAGCCAGGAGTGGGGGTTGAGATCTTACGAGCAGTACTTC
cdr3_aa: CASSQEWGLRSYEQYF

clone_size: few
d_call: NA
j_call: TRBJ2-2
v_call: TRBV25-1
cdr3_nt: TGTGCCAGCAGTGAATCCAGGGAATCCGGGGGGCTGTTTTTT
cdr3_aa: CASSESRESGGLFF

clone_size: many
d_call: NA
j_call: TRBJ1-2
v_call: TRBV9
cdr3_nt: TGTGCCAGCAGCATCTCAAAGAGTTTCTATGGCTACACCTTC
cdr3_aa: CASSISKSFYGYTF

clone_size: NA
d_call: NA
j_call: TRBJ1-5
v_call: TRBV27
cdr3_nt: TGTGCCAGCAGACCCGGGTTTGGGAGCAATCAGCCCCAGCATTTT
cdr3_aa: CASRPGFGSNQPQHF

clone_size: medium-sized
d_call: TRBD2
j_call: TRBJ2-1
v_call: TRBV6-2/TRBV6-3
cdr3_nt: TGTGCCAGCAGTAAACCGTGGACTAGTGGGTTCTTC
cdr3_aa: CASSKPWTSGFF

clone_size: few
d_call: NA
j_call: TRBJ2-1
v_call: TRBV6-1
cdr3_nt: TGTGCCAGCCGAGAGGTTGGGGTTTACAATGAGCAGTTCTTC
cdr3_aa: CASREVGVYNEQFF

clone_size: NA
d_call: NA
j_call: TRBJ1-5
v_call: TRBV20-1
cdr3_nt: TGCAGTGTCCGAACGTATGGGGGGCAGCCCCAGCATTTT
cdr3_aa: CSVRTYGGQPQHF

clone_size: many
d_call: TRBD1
j_call: TRBJ1-1
v_call: TRBV20-1
cdr3_nt: TGCAGTGTACAGGACAGGGGCATAATGAACACTGAAGCTTTCTTT
cdr3_aa: CSVQDRGIMNTEAFF

clone_size: few
d_call: NA
j_call: TRBJ2-2
v_call: TRBV28
cdr3_nt: TGTGCCAGCAGTTGGGGAGGGTTGACAGGTACCGGGGAGCTGTTTTTT
cdr3_aa: CASSWGGLTGTGELFF

clone_size: many
d_call: TRBD1
j_call: TRBJ1-6
v_call: TRBV7-3
cdr3_nt: TGTGCCAGCAGCCGGGACAGATATAATTCACCCCTCCACTTT
cdr3_aa: CASSRDRYNSPLHF

clone_size: many
d_call: TRBD2
j_call: TRBJ2-1
v_call: TRBV10-3
cdr3_nt: TGTGCCATCAGTGAGCGGGAGGAATACAATGAGCAGTTCTTC
cdr3_aa: CAISEREEYNEQFF

clone_size: many
d_call: NA
j_call: TRBJ2-5
v_call: TRBV6-2/TRBV6-3
cdr3_nt: TGTGCCAGCAGTGTCCTCGTGGGGGAGACCCAGTACTTC
cdr3_aa: CASSVLVGETQYF

clone_size: many
d_call: TRBD1
j_call: TRBJ1-5
v_call: TRBV4-3
cdr3_nt: TGCGCCAGCAGCCTGAGGTGGGGGGCAGGGGGTCAGCCCCAGCATTTT
cdr3_aa: CASSLRWGAGGQPQHF

clone_size: NA
d_call: NA
j_call: TRBJ1-1
v_call: TRBV30
cdr3_nt: TGTGCCTGGGACAGTGGATACACTGAAGCTTTCTTT
cdr3_aa: CAWDSGYTEAFF

clone_size: few
d_call: TRBD1
j_call: TRBJ1-5
v_call: TRBV19
cdr3_nt: TGTGCCAGTAGTACCGGACAGGACGTTGAGCCCCAGCATTTT
cdr3_aa: CASSTGQDVEPQHF